One sample yielded the 28 T cell receptor beta chains listed below, sequenced in a study of CD8+ T cells in alopecia areata. Extracted RNA was reverse transcribed, and the resulting cDNA served as sequencing template. The protocol was immunoSEQ multiplex PCR, while the TCRdb copy is restricted to in-frame clones and leaves out a portion. This sample has approximately 59,000 clones, with about half found just once. The sequencing here drew on CD8+ T cells sorted from blood, taken at week 0. The source is a human donor with alopecia areata.

The V call is TRBV30, the J call TRBJ2-1; D perhaps matches TRBD2 (5 bases). Germline CDR1 reads GTSNPN; CDR2 reads SVGIG (reference sequence). CDR3 length: 13 amino acids. The V end lost 5 bases, the J end lost 9 bases, and 17 bases lay between the germline ends. The DNA of the CDR3 is TGTGCCTGGCGGGGTAGCTGGAATCTTGAGCAGTTCTTC. This sequence encodes CAWRGSWNLEQFF.

Only a few counts were recorded for this clone. The chain joins TRBV5-1 to TRBJ1-1; D is ambiguous. The CDR3 has 12 amino acids. V lost 1 base and J 6 bases, leaving 7 bases between the germline ends. Germline CDR1 reads SGHRS; CDR2 reads YFSETQ. CDR3 region: CASSLREAEAFF. CDR3 DNA: TGCGCCAGCAGCTTGCGCGAGGCTGAAGCTTTCTTT.

This clone was counted ten times or more. The chain couples TRBV2 to TRBJ2-3; D not resolved. The V end lost 4 bases, the J end lost 0 bases, and 14 bases lay between the germline ends. The V gene's germline CDR1 is SNHLY and CDR2 FYNNEI. CDR3 length: 16 residues. CDR3 coding DNA: TGTGCCAGCAGTGGTCTTCGGACCACTAGCACAGATACGCAGTATTTT. Its translation is CASSGLRTTSTDTQYF.

The chain carries TRBV4-1 and TRBJ1-5; D call uncertain. This CDR3 contains 15 residues. Trimming removed 1 base at V and 0 bases at J, with 7 bases between. Germline values: CDR1 MGHRA, CDR2 YSYEKL. The CDR3, as DNA: TGCGCCAGCAGCCAAGTCTTTGGTAGCAATCAGCCCCAGCATTTT. It yields the protein CASSQVFGSNQPQHF.

The table lists this clone with a few counts. V and J are TRBV29-1 and TRBJ2-3; D could derive from TRBD1 or TRBD2 (5 bases each). This CDR3 is built from 13 residues. In germline, CDR1 is SQVTM, CDR2 ANQGSEA. The ends were cut back, 3 bases at V and 5 bases at J, with 12 bases in the middle. CDR3: CSVDMGVRDTQYF. The CDR3 DNA reads as TGCAGCGTTGATATGGGGGTTAGAGATACGCAGTATTTT.

This chain links TRBV29-1 with TRBJ2-3; 9 bases match TRBD2. The CDR3 has 15 amino acids. After removal of 1 base from V and 4 bases from J, the junction contained 6 bases not matched to a gene. Looked up from germline, CDR1 is SQVTM and CDR2 is ANQGSEA. In DNA form, the CDR3 reads TGCAGCGTTGAAGGGGCTAGCGGGGAGGCAGATACGCAGTATTTT. Protein product: CSVEGASGEADTQYF.

V usage is TRBV4-2 and J usage is TRBJ2-2; weak D call: TRBD2 (6 bases). This CDR3 spans 12 amino acids. The V gene lost 5 bases and the J gene lost 8 bases, with 9 bases spanning the gap. Germline CDR1 reads LGHNA; CDR2 reads YNFKEQ. CDR3 nucleotide sequence: TGTGCCAGCAGCGGAGGGTCTGGGGAGCTGTTTTTT. Translating it yields CASSGGSGELFF.

This clone was seen more than once but under ten times. The chain joins TRBV21-1 to TRBJ1-3; the table's TRBD1 call for D was not verified on the DNA. TRBV21-1 constitutes a pseudogene. The CDR3 contains 12 residues. The CDR3 loop reads CARGESGNTIYF. The CDR3 nucleotides are TGTGCCAGAGGGGAATCTGGAAACACCATATATTTT.

This chain uses TRBV11-2 with TRBJ2-7; 8 nucleotides match TRBD2. This CDR3 region has 16 residues. V gave up 5 bases and J gave up 0 bases; unmatched junction bases: 9. Germline lookup yields CDR1 SGHAT and CDR2 FQNNGV. The DNA for the CDR3 is TGTGCCAGCAGCCCCGCGGGGGGCGTTAGCTCCTACGAGCAGTACTTC. Translation: CASSPAGGVSSYEQYF.

This chain uses TRBV29-1 with TRBJ1-2, with D uncertain. The germline V and J ends were trimmed by 5 bases and 8 bases, with 12 bases remaining between them. The length of the CDR3 is 11 residues. Germline lookup yields CDR1 SQVTM and CDR2 ANQGSEA. As DNA, the CDR3 is TGCAGCGTTATCTACAGAGGGGGCTACACCTTC. It yields the protein CSVIYRGGYTF.

This rearrangement joins TRBV30 to TRBJ1-1; D gene uncertain. The germline V and J ends were trimmed by 2 bases and 1 base, with 8 bases remaining between them. Germline values: CDR1 GTSNPN, CDR2 SVGIG (reference sequence). The CDR3 consists of 13 residues. The CDR3 DNA reads TGTGCCTGGAGTAGCGGAGAGAACACTGAAGCTTTCTTT. Its translation is CAWSSGENTEAFF.

This clone turned up a few times. This chain links TRBV27 with TRBJ2-1; perhaps TRBD2 as D (6 bases). Germline V gene lookup returns CDR1 MNHEY and CDR2 SMNVEV (reference sequence). The CDR3 is made up of 15 amino acids. Trimming cost V 5 bases and J 4 bases, with 15 bases left between them. Here the CDR3 DNA reads TGTGCCAGCAGTATGGGACTTCCGGGGTACAATGAGCAGTTCTTC. Translating gives CASSMGLPGYNEQFF.

The chain uses TRBV9 and TRBJ2-1; D not resolved. Germline CDR1 is SGDLS and CDR2 is YYNGEE. This CDR3 contains 14 residues. V was trimmed by 0 bases and J by 6 bases, leaving 10 bases between them. CDR3 DNA: TGTGCCAGCAGCGTAGAAGGGTGGGGCAATGAGCAGTTCTTC. It is translated as CASSVEGWGNEQFF.

The V gene is TRBV19, the J gene TRBJ2-1; 11 positions agree with TRBD2. The CDR3 is 15 amino acids. Germline CDR1 and CDR2: LNHDA and SQIVND (reference sequence). Losses at the gene ends were 0 bases for V and 9 bases for J; bases not matched to a gene: 4. CDR3 sequence reads: CASSIDSGRAREQFF. The CDR3 region has the DNA TGTGCCAGTAGTATAGATAGCGGGAGGGCCCGTGAGCAGTTCTTC.

The rearrangement links TRBV7-2 to TRBJ2-7; 9 bases are shared with TRBD2. The germline V gene has CDR1 SGHTA and CDR2 FQGNSA. V was clipped by 6 bases and J by 6 bases; unmatched bases: 15. The CDR3 spans 16 residues. The DNA for the CDR3 is TGTGCCAGCAGAACTGGGCCGGGACTAGCAATACGCGAGCAGTACTTC. Protein product: CASRTGPGLAIREQYF. Complete variable domain (other parts from reference TRBV7-2 and TRBJ2-7): GAGVSQSPSNKVTEKGKDVELRCDPISGHTALYWYRQSLGQGLEFLIYFQGNSAPDKSGLPSDRFSAERTGGSVSTLTIQRTQQEDSAVYLCASRTGPGLAIREQYFGPGTRLTVT.

This clone was observed a handful of times. This chain joins TRBV15 and TRBJ2-1; 11 bases fit TRBD2. Germline trimming cut 8 bases from V and 8 bases from J; bases unmatched to any gene: 11. This CDR3 is 15 amino acids long. The germline CDR1 and CDR2 sequences are LNHNV and YYDKDF (reference sequence). CDR3 in DNA: TGTGCCACCGCATCCACTAGCGGGAGTATTGATGAGCAGTTCTTC. Translated, it gives CATASTSGSIDEQFF. The entire variable domain, with the rest obtained from reference TRBV15 and TRBJ2-1, is as follows: DAMVIQNPRYQVTQFGKPVTLSCSQTLNHNVMYWYQQKSSQAPKLLFHYYDKDFNNEADTPDNFQSRRPNTSFCFLDIRSPGLGDTAMYLCATASTSGSIDEQFFGPGTRLTVL.

This clone occurred once. The rearrangement links TRBV27 to TRBJ2-1; no clear D. Trimming took off 2 bases at V and 7 bases at J, with 12 bases between the two ends. Germline lookup yields CDR1 MNHEY and CDR2 SMNVEV (reference sequence). CDR3 length: 14 amino acids. CDR3 bases: TGTGCCAGCAGTTTAGGCGGAATCCTGAATGAGCAGTTCTTC. Its translation is CASSLGGILNEQFF.

The chain links TRBV19 to TRBJ1-1; no clear D. The V end was cut by 3 bases, the J end by 3 bases, with 5 bases between. Germline CDR1 LNHDA, CDR2 SQIVND (reference sequence). The CDR3 is 12 residues long. CDR3 nucleotide sequence: TGTGCCAGTAGTATCGGATACACTGAAGCTTTCTTT. Translated: CASSIGYTEAFF.

This clone came up once. This chain's CDR3 is CASGGQGAVNEQFF. For the CDR3, the DNA is TGTGCCAGCGGCGGACAGGGGGCGGTCAATGAGCAGTTCTTC. The chain links TRBV2 to TRBJ2-1; 11 bases map to TRBD1. Germline V CDR1 and CDR2: SNHLY, FYNNEI. With V trimmed by 8 bases and J by 6 bases, 6 bases remained unmatched. The CDR3 sequence is 14 residues long.

This clone was seen only a few times. This sequence joins TRBV6-1 and TRBJ2-7; 8 bases align to TRBD2. The CDR3 has 16 residues. The V gene end was trimmed by 2 bases and the J gene end by 5 bases; junction bases not matched to a gene: 11. The germline V gene encodes CDR1 MNHNS and CDR2 SASEGT. CDR3 nucleotide sequence: TGTGCCAGCAGTGAATTCGCGGGAGGAGCGATCCACGAGCAGTACTTC. Protein sequence: CASSEFAGGAIHEQYF.

The chain has TRBV5-5 and TRBJ2-5; TRBD1 matches at 8 bases. Near its end, the DNA agrees better with TRBJ2-7, so the J call may be wrong. CDR1 and CDR2 (germline): SGHKS, YYEKEE (reference sequence). The length of the CDR3 is 15 residues. CDR3 nucleotides: TGTGCCAGCAGCTCCGGGCCGGGACAGGTCTACGAGCAGTACTTC. Its translation: CASSSGPGQVYEQYF.

J is TRBJ2-1 and V is TRBV4-1; 7 nucleotides agree with TRBD2. Germline V lookup: CDR1 MGHRA, CDR2 YSYEKL. This CDR3 spans 13 amino acids. The V and J ends lost 3 bases and 5 bases, in that order; junction bases with no gene match: 1. The CDR3 region has the DNA TGCGCCAGCAGCCAGGGGGGGGACAATGAGCAGTTCTTC. Translated: CASSQGGDNEQFF.

The chain carries TRBV5-1 and TRBJ2-7, with 10 positions matching TRBD2. The V segment lost 5 bases and the J segment 3 bases; nucleotides outside the gene matches: 14. The CDR3 spans 17 residues. Germline loops: CDR1 SGHRS, CDR2 YFSETQ. The CDR3, as DNA: TGCGCCAGCAGTCGATCCCCTAGCGGGAGTTTCCTCTACGAGCAGTACTTC. It specifies CASSRSPSGSFLYEQYF.

CDR3: CASSEDGTGGFQETQYF. In DNA, the CDR3 is TGTGCCAGCAGTGAGGACGGGACAGGGGGTTTCCAAGAGACCCAGTACTTC. The V and J genes are TRBV2 and TRBJ2-5; TRBD1 matches at 11 bases. With V trimmed by 3 bases and J by 1 base, 7 bases remained unmatched. Germline lookup yields CDR1 SNHLY and CDR2 FYNNEI. This CDR3 is built from 17 residues. Full variable domain (remainder filled in from reference TRBV2 and TRBJ2-5): EPEVTQTPSHQVTQMGQEVILRCVPISNHLYFYWYRQILGQKVEFLVSFYNNEISEKSEIFDDQFSVERPDGSNFTLKIRSTKLEDSAMYFCASSEDGTGGFQETQYFGPGTRLLVL.

The chain recombines TRBV5-1 with TRBJ2-5, with TRBD2 identical over 7 bases. The CDR3 has 15 residues. Trimming at V came to 2 bases and at J to 2 bases, leaving 6 bases not matched to a gene. Germline V gene data show CDR1 as SGHRS and CDR2 as YFSETQ. CDR3 sequence reads: CASSFGLDSQETQYF. The CDR3 DNA reads TGCGCCAGCAGCTTCGGACTAGACTCACAAGAGACCCAGTACTTC.

The chain employs TRBV5-1 and TRBJ2-2, with a possible D match to TRBD2 (6 bases). Deletions cut 4 bases from V and 3 bases from J, with 16 bases between. In germline, CDR1 is SGHRS, CDR2 YFSETQ. The CDR3 is made up of 16 amino acids. As DNA, the CDR3 is TGCGCCAGCAGCCTGTGGGCCGGGGGTGACACCGGGGAGCTGTTTTTT. Residues: CASSLWAGGDTGELFF.

This clone was observed a single time. This chain connects TRBV4-1 to TRBJ2-5; D is uncertain. CDR3 length: 12 residues. The V end was cut by 5 bases, the J end by 1 base, with 5 bases between. Germline lookup yields CDR1 MGHRA and CDR2 YSYEKL. The CDR3 spells CASSGVQETQYF. CDR3 bases: TGCGCCAGCAGCGGGGTCCAAGAGACCCAGTACTTC.

V usage is TRBV6-4 and J usage is TRBJ2-3; 8 bases are shared with TRBD2. There are 15 residues in the CDR3. The germline V gene has CDR1 MRHNA and CDR2 SNTAGT. V was pared by 4 bases and J by 6 bases, with 9 bases of the junction left unmatched. The CDR3 spells CASSVVTSGLDTQYF. Here the CDR3 DNA reads TGTGCCAGCAGTGTGGTAACTAGCGGCTTGGATACGCAGTATTTT.